This TCR beta chain stems from a study of OX40 agonist ivuxolimab in advanced cancers. Turning to the overall study: Ivuxolimab was an agonistic, fully human IgG2 monoclonal antibody directed against OX40 (CD134), a costimulatory receptor. Of the roughly 52 dose-escalation patients, hepatocellular carcinoma was present in 19, melanoma in around 15, renal cell carcinoma in 9 and head and neck cancer in 9. In the dose-escalation cohort, 70% to 90% of patients were male, and the mean age was around 65 years with a range of about 23 to 79. Peripheral TCRbeta sequencing aimed to test whether ivuxolimab altered TCR sequence diversity and caused clonal T-cell expansion. Intravenous ivuxolimab was administered to patients every 2 weeks at six dose levels: 0.01, 0.1, 0.3, 1.5, 3 and 10 mg/kg. The paper reports the monotherapy dose-escalation portion (N of about 51 patients) of the phase I ivuxolimab trial. Partial responses were achieved by three dose-escalation patients, of whom one had hepatocellular carcinoma and two had cutaneous melanoma. Patients were allowed to have had prior anti-PD-1, anti-PD-L1 or anti-CTLA-4 therapy, and approximately 40% of the dose-escalation patients had previously received checkpoint inhibitors. Summary of the overall study and its limitations: After ivuxolimab, CD8+ T cells had more expanded clones than CD4+ T cells on average. In the 0.1-3.0 mg/kg groups, partial responders had among the lowest normalized peripheral clonal expansion, particularly in CD8+ T cells. At doses of 0.1 to 3.0 mg/kg, clonal expansion of both CD4+ and CD8+ T cells in blood was seen between baseline and week 6. Low levels of normalized T-cell clonal expansion were also seen in some patients who did not respond. Antigen specificity was not determined for the clonally expanded peripheral T cells.

Genomic DNA was isolated from the sorted cells so that the TCRbeta CDR3 region could be sequenced. The immunoSEQ Assay was used to sequence the TCRbeta CDR3 regions. This immuneACCESS table, as held by TCRdb, lists in-frame sequences with V and J called but not all clones. Of the missing ones, under half trace to an unresolved V gene in checked studies; the others have no known cause. For this sample there are about 79,000 clones; roughly 88% appear just once. The top ten clonotypes cover approximately 0.3% of the sample. Regarding this clone: It has no known antigen specificity. The sample holds no much larger clone one base away, and base qualities are not on file.

The trial excluded patients who had a history of autoimmune disease or who were on systemic immunosuppression. In every dose cohort, peripheral blood was drawn for TCR sequencing at baseline, cycle 4 day 1, and cycle 7 day 1. Samples were obtained from an open-label, multicenter, first-in-human phase I dose-escalation trial of ivuxolimab. Adults with locally advanced or metastatic melanoma, renal cell carcinoma, hepatocellular carcinoma or head and neck squamous cell carcinoma were enrolled in the trial. Before TCR sequencing, CD4+ T cells and CD8+ T cells from peripheral blood were sorted into separate populations. The clonotype originates from an adult with an advanced solid tumor such as melanoma, head and neck, liver or kidney cancer. Material: CD4+ or CD8+ T cells sorted from blood, obtained in a trial of the OX40 agonist ivuxolimab.

The DNA is TGCAGCGTTGGGGCCCCGGGACTAGCGGGGGGGGGCACCGGGGAGCTGTTTTTT. This encodes CSVGAPGLAGGGTGELFF. The rearranged segments are TRBV29-1 and TRBJ2-2; 16 nucleotides in the junction match TRBD2. From the cysteine up to the phenylalanine, the CDR3 has a length of 18 residues. Just the 54-base CDR3 DNA is kept, in frame starting at base 1. CDR1 and CDR2 are drawn from the germline V gene: SQVTM, ANQGSEA. Unmatched junction bases come to 9, with V trimmed by 4 bases and J by 4 bases.